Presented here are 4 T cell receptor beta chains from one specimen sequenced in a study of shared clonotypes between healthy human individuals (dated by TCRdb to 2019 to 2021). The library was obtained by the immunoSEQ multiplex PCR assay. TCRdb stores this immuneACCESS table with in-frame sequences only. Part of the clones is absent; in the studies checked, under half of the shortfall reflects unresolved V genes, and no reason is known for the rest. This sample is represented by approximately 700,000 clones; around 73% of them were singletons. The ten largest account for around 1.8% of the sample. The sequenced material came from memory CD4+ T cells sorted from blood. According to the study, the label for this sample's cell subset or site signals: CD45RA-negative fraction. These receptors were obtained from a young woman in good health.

The CDR3 loop reads CASSPPGLAGIGELFF. The CDR3 DNA reads TGTGCCAGCTCACCACCGGGACTAGCGGGAATCGGGGAGCTGTTTTTT. The chain carries TRBV18 and TRBJ2-2, with TRBD2 identical over 13 bases. Looked up from germline, CDR1 is KGHSH and CDR2 is LQKENI. J lost 7 bases, V lost 0 bases, and 2 bases had no gene match. The length of the CDR3 is 16 residues.

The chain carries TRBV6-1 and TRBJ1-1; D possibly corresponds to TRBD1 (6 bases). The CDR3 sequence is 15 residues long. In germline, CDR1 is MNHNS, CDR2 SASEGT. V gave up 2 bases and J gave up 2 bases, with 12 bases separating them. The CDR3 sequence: CASSEYGGTNTEAFF. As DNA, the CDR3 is TGTGCCAGCAGTGAATATGGAGGGACAAACACTGAAGCTTTCTTT.

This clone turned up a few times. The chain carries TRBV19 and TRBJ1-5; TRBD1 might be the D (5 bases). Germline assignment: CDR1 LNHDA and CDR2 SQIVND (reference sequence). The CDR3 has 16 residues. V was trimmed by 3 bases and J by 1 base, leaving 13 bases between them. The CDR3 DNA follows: TGTGCCAGTAGTATGGGTGGAGGGGTCAGCAATCAGCCCCAGCATTTT. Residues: CASSMGGGVSNQPQHF.

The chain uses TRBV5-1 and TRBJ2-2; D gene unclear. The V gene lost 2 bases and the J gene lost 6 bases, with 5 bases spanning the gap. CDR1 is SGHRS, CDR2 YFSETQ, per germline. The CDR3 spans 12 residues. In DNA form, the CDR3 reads TGCGCCAGCAGCTTTGGGTCCGGGGAGCTGTTTTTT. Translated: CASSFGSGELFF.